These T cell receptor beta chains were read from a single sample in a study of CD8 T cells in Susac syndrome. TCRdb reprocessed the immunoSEQ multiplex PCR reads via MiXCR and lists one record per CDR3 protein. Here the sample spans about 200,000 distinct CDR3 sequences, 95% being singletons. What was sequenced was CD4+ T cells from PBMCs. Receptors were obtained from a human donor in good health. Each CDR3 is given with its conserved first and last residue. The D gene is left open where the match is weak. Clone size is not always given. Where it is, it says once, few, many or a class for expanded clones.

>TRBV14|TRBJ2-2|.|.
CASSQQSNTGELFF
TGTGCCAGCAGCCAGCAGTCGAACACCGGGGAGCTGTTTTTT
>TRBV6-2/TRBV6-3|TRBJ2-1|once|TRBD1
CASSYLDRRNEQFF
TGTGCCAGCAGTTACTTGGACAGGAGAAATGAGCAGTTCTTC
>TRBV20-1|TRBJ1-5|.|TRBD1
CSAREGTGVSNQPQHF
TGCAGTGCTAGAGAGGGGACAGGGGTTAGCAATCAGCCCCAGCATTTT
>TRBV29-1|TRBJ2-1|.|.
CSVDLSSYNEQFF
TGCAGCGTTGACTTGAGCTCCTACAATGAGCAGTTCTTC
>TRBV29-1|TRBJ1-2|.|.
CSSYAQGGYTF
TGCAGCTCCTATGCGCAGGGTGGCTACACCTTC
>TRBV20-1|TRBJ2-3|.|TRBD1
CSAEVGQGGPDTQYF
TGCAGTGCTGAAGTGGGACAGGGTGGGCCAGATACGCAGTATTTT
>TRBV4-1|TRBJ2-3|.|.
CASSVPRGEPPSYTDTQYF
TGCGCCAGCAGCGTACCCAGAGGGGAGCCTCCCTCATATACAGATACGCAGTATTTT
>TRBV29-1|TRBJ2-5|.|.
CSVEILGQGRETQYF
TGCAGCGTTGAAATTCTTGGGCAGGGACGAGAGACCCAGTACTTC
>TRBV12-3/TRBV12-4|TRBJ1-1|.|TRBD1
CASSRGQGVTFF
TGTGCCAGCAGCCGAGGACAGGGGGTTACTTTCTTT
>TRBV5-4|TRBJ1-1|.|TRBD1
CASSKDRDQRTEAFF
TGTGCCAGCAGCAAGGACAGGGACCAACGGACTGAAGCTTTCTTT
>TRBV29-1|TRBJ2-2|.|.
CSVEYRDPTGELFF
TGCAGCGTTGAATACAGGGATCCCACCGGGGAGCTGTTTTTT
>TRBV29-1|TRBJ1-5|once|TRBD1
CSVHLTGSGNQPQHF
TGCAGCGTCCACTTGACAGGGTCCGGCAATCAGCCCCAGCATTTT
>TRBV7-2|TRBJ2-7|.|TRBD1
CASSQRGSGTGEEQYF
TGTGCCAGCAGCCAGCGGGGGTCGGGGACAGGGGAAGAGCAGTACTTC
>TRBV7-9|TRBJ2-7|.|TRBD1
CASRPSGQGLYEQYF
TGTGCCAGCCGCCCGTCGGGACAGGGCCTCTACGAGCAGTACTTC
>TRBV4-3|TRBJ2-5|.|.
CASSLSLGFEFEETQYF
TGCGCCAGCAGCCTAAGTTTGGGTTTTGAGTTTGAAGAGACCCAGTACTTC
>TRBV3-1|TRBJ1-5|.|.
CASSQALGNGQPQHF
TGTGCCAGCAGCCAAGCCCTGGGAAACGGTCAGCCCCAGCATTTT
>TRBV7-2|TRBJ2-7|.|.
CASSPQVASAAYEQYF
TGTGCCAGCAGCCCCCAGGTGGCTAGCGCTGCCTACGAGCAGTACTTC
>TRBV24-1|TRBJ2-2|.|.
CATSGARLPSGELFF
TGTGCCACCAGTGGGGCTAGGCTTCCCTCCGGGGAGCTGTTTTTT
>TRBV29-1|TRBJ1-1|.|.
CSVVGGSTEAFF
TGCAGCGTTGTTGGGGGGAGCACTGAAGCTTTCTTT
>TRBV30|TRBJ1-5|.|.
CAWSITGGYSNQPQHF
TGTGCCTGGAGTATCACTGGGGGTTATAGCAATCAGCCCCAGCATTTT
>TRBV20-1|TRBJ2-5|.|.
CSAIDSAETQYF
TGCAGTGCTATCGACTCGGCGGAGACCCAGTACTTC
>TRBV20-1|TRBJ2-3|.|.
CSAREDITDTQYF
TGCAGTGCTAGAGAGGACATCACAGATACGCAGTATTTT
>TRBV5-4|TRBJ2-7|.|.
CASSYDSTYEQYF
TGTGCCAGCAGCTATGACAGTACCTACGAGCAGTACTTC